These 17 T cell receptor beta chains share one sample of origin, sequenced in a study of blood T cell repertoires in COVID-19. Clones were sequenced by immunoSEQ multiplex PCR, and TCRdb holds only the in-frame ones, with some missing. The table includes about 180,000 clones, around 84% detected once. Sequencing was performed on peripheral blood. The receptor set was obtained from a man aged 45-65 years with active or convalescent COVID-19.

This rearrangement joins TRBV30 to TRBJ2-5; the match to TRBD1 covers 7 bases. J gave up 5 bases and V 2 bases, and 8 bases lay outside the gene matches. Germline V gives CDR1 GTSNPN, CDR2 SVGIG (reference sequence). CDR3 length: 14 residues. In DNA form, the CDR3 reads TGTGCCTGGAGTCTAACAGGGGCCGGGGAGACCCAGTACTTC. As protein: CAWSLTGAGETQYF.

The gene calls are TRBV10-3 and TRBJ1-2; D call uncertain. Trimming cost V 0 bases and J 4 bases, with 12 bases left between them. The CDR3 totals 15 residues. The germline gives CDR1 ENHRY, CDR2 SYGVKD. CDR3 in DNA: TGTGCCATCAGTGAGTCGCGGGAGGGCGGCTATGGCTACACCTTC. It translates to CAISESREGGYGYTF.

V and J are TRBV9 and TRBJ2-3; D may be TRBD2 (6 bases). The CDR3 consists of 16 residues. Trimming removed 0 bases at V and 1 base at J, with 12 bases between. Germline V gene sequence: CDR1 SGDLS, CDR2 YYNGEE. The CDR3 region has the DNA TGTGCCAGCAGCGTAGCCGGGAGACGCGGCACAGATACGCAGTATTTT. Translating it yields CASSVAGRRGTDTQYF.

With regard to this clone: The conserved final phenylalanine or tryptophan is absent from the CDR3, which likely points to a read error. Because the CDR3's place on the DNA is in doubt, the DNA is left out and the CDR3 is given as listed by TCRdb. This chain links TRBV21-1 with TRBJ2-7; no check of the table's D call, TRBD2, against the DNA was made. TRBV21-1 is deemed a pseudogene. Counting both end residues, the CDR3 totals 11 amino acids. The CDR3: CASNLSSVSRL.

The chain links TRBV19 to TRBJ2-6; no clear D gene. Germline CDR1 and CDR2: LNHDA and SQIVND (reference sequence). The length of the CDR3 is 19 residues. Trimming took 3 bases from V and 0 from J, leaving 18 bases between them. DNA for the CDR3: TGTGCCAGTAGTATGGCGGCGGCGAGCCTATTCTCTGGGGCCAACGTCCTGACTTTC. Translated, it gives CASSMAAASLFSGANVLTF.

The chain has TRBV11-2 and TRBJ2-7; 7 bases align to TRBD2. Per the germline V gene, CDR1 is SGHAT and CDR2 is FQNNGV. CDR3 size: 14 residues. The junction had 3 bases not matched to a gene; V was cut back by 4 bases and J by 0 bases. Here the CDR3 reads CASSSWTSSYEQYF. The CDR3 DNA reads TGTGCCAGCAGCTCCTGGACTAGCTCCTACGAGCAGTACTTC.

The CDR3 DNA is TGTGCCAGCATGGTTCTCAGGAATAATGAAAAACTGTTTTTT. Its translation: CASMVLRNNEKLFF. The V call is TRBV2, the J call TRBJ1-4; no clear D. Germline assignment: CDR1 SNHLY and CDR2 FYNNEI. The length of the CDR3 is 14 residues. V dropped 7 bases and J dropped 4 bases, with 13 bases sitting between them.

CDR3 nucleotides: TGTGCCAGCAGCGCCGGACTAGCGTACGGTGAGCAGTTCTTC. Encoded protein: CASSAGLAYGEQFF. V is TRBV11-3 and J is TRBJ2-1; 9 bases are a match to TRBD2. The CDR3 is 14 amino acids. V lost 5 bases to trimming and J lost 9 bases; unmatched junction nucleotides: 8. The germline V gene encodes CDR1 SGHNT and CDR2 YENEEA.

This chain links TRBV24-1 with TRBJ1-3; 9 bases agree with TRBD1. The trim removed 4 bases at V and 1 base at J, leaving 10 bases unmatched. Germline CDR1 and CDR2: KGHDR and SFDVKD. The CDR3 has 18 amino acids. This CDR3 reads CATSESPGTGTSGNTIYF. CDR3 bases: TGTGCCACCAGTGAAAGTCCCGGGACAGGGACTTCTGGAAACACCATATATTTT.

This clone was recorded only once. This rearrangement joins TRBV5-4 to TRBJ2-1, with 10 bases matching TRBD1. The CDR3 extends over 15 amino acids. Germline trimming cut 9 bases from V and 4 bases from J; bases unmatched to any gene: 10. Germline V gene data show CDR1 as SGHNT and CDR2 as YYREEE (reference sequence). The CDR3 nucleotides are TGTGCCACAGGGGGGGGACAGGGGTTTTACAATGAGCAGTTCTTC. Its translation: CATGGGQGFYNEQFF.

CDR3 sequence: CASSVSAAGELFF. DNA for the CDR3: TGTGCCAGCAGCGTCAGCGCGGCCGGGGAGCTGTTTTTT. V is TRBV9 and J is TRBJ2-2; D is ambiguous. CDR3 size: 13 residues. Germline V gene lookup returns CDR1 SGDLS and CDR2 YYNGEE. V was pared by 2 bases and J by 6 bases, with 8 bases between.

The genes are TRBV6-2 or TRBV6-3 and TRBJ2-5, with 9 bases that match TRBD1. The CDR3 consists of 15 residues. The germline CDR1 and CDR2 sequences are MNHEY and SVGEGT. V shed 2 bases and J 5 bases; nucleotides not matched to a gene: 6. CDR3 sequence reads: CASSYRDRVGETQYF. CDR3 DNA: TGTGCCAGCAGTTACAGGGACAGGGTTGGGGAGACCCAGTACTTC.

The chain carries TRBV18 and TRBJ1-1; 8 nucleotides match TRBD1. The CDR3 is 16 amino acids. V trimming: 3 bases; J trimming: 1 base; junction bases outside the gene matches: 7. Germline V lookup: CDR1 KGHSH, CDR2 LQKENI. CDR3 in amino acids: CASSPGQVAGNTEAFF. DNA for the CDR3: TGTGCCAGCTCACCGGGACAGGTCGCGGGGAACACTGAAGCTTTCTTT.

The V and J genes are TRBV4-2 and TRBJ2-1; 7 bases map to TRBD1. This CDR3 comprises 16 residues. The junction had 13 bases not matched to a gene; V was cut back by 4 bases and J by 7 bases. Per the germline V gene, CDR1 is LGHNA and CDR2 is YNFKEQ. This CDR3 reads CASSPQGGRGINEQFF. DNA of the CDR3: TGTGCCAGCAGCCCCCAGGGCGGCAGGGGGATAAATGAGCAGTTCTTC.

The chain carries TRBV7-2 and TRBJ1-3; 9 nucleotides line up with TRBD1. Germline CDR1 SGHTA, CDR2 FQGNSA. The CDR3 extends over 17 amino acids. J gave up 4 bases and V 1 base, and 8 bases lay outside the gene matches. DNA for the CDR3: TGTGCCAGCAGCTTAGTGGGACAGGGCCCGGGGGGAAACACCATATATTTT. Translating gives CASSLVGQGPGGNTIYF.

This clone was seen only a few times. This CDR3 is also generated by other DNA sequences in the sample. This rearrangement joins TRBV4-3 to TRBJ1-2, with D possibly being TRBD1 (5 bases). The ends were cut back, 3 bases at V and 8 bases at J, with 16 bases in the middle. CDR3 length: 14 residues. Looked up from germline, CDR1 is LGHNA and CDR2 is YSLEER. CDR3 sequence reads: CASSHLQTGRGYTF. The CDR3 DNA reads as TGCGCCAGCAGCCACCTCCAAACAGGTCGCGGCTACACCTTC.

The chain is built from TRBV29-1 and TRBJ2-7; TRBD2 agrees at 13 bases. The V gene's germline CDR1 is SQVTM and CDR2 ANQGSEA. The CDR3 consists of 16 residues. With V trimmed by 6 bases and J by 5 bases, 13 bases remained unmatched. The CDR3 sequence: CSVLSGTSGIGDEQYF. In nucleotides, the CDR3 is TGCAGCGTCCTGTCCGGGACTAGCGGGATCGGGGACGAGCAGTACTTC.